A selection of T cell receptor beta chains follows, all from one sample in a study of monozygotic twins with inflammatory bowel disease. TCRdb reworked the 5' RACE reads into one entry per CDR3 protein, no DNA. In total, the table holds approximately 300,000 distinct CDR3 sequences. Material: blood. The receptors come from a human donor with ulcerative colitis or Crohn's disease, or a healthy co-twin of an affected twin (not recorded which). Both conserved end residues are part of each CDR3. The order of the fields is V gene, J gene, CDR3 protein.

v_gene: TRBV15
j_gene: TRBJ2-5
CDR3aa: CATSRVYGIKTGTSAETQYF

v_gene: TRBV6-1
j_gene: TRBJ2-1
CDR3aa: CASRTVYLGHEQFF

v_gene: TRBV5-1
j_gene: TRBJ2-7
CDR3aa: CASSSTVTYEQYF

v_gene: TRBV2
j_gene: TRBJ1-5
CDR3aa: CASSAPNPGDQPQHF

v_gene: TRBV20-1
j_gene: TRBJ1-5
CDR3aa: CSVKSGVKQPQHF

v_gene: TRBV5-1
j_gene: TRBJ2-3
CDR3aa: CASSRDPADTQYF

v_gene: TRBV28
j_gene: TRBJ2-1
CDR3aa: CASSFAGTPSYNEQFF

v_gene: TRBV30
j_gene: TRBJ2-2
CDR3aa: CACALAGVYTGELFF

v_gene: TRBV5-4
j_gene: TRBJ1-4
CDR3aa: CASSLSRAQNEKLFF

v_gene: TRBV7-9
j_gene: TRBJ2-2
CDR3aa: CASSFIDGGELFF

v_gene: TRBV28
j_gene: TRBJ2-3
CDR3aa: CASSSPGLGGFSDTQYF

v_gene: TRBV7-8
j_gene: TRBJ2-2
CDR3aa: CASRDRGFGGELFF

v_gene: TRBV5-5
j_gene: TRBJ1-1
CDR3aa: CASSLSGVNTEAFF

v_gene: TRBV5-1
j_gene: TRBJ2-1
CDR3aa: CASSPGTSPNEQFF

v_gene: TRBV5-8
j_gene: TRBJ2-2
CDR3aa: CASSRLGLREAAGELFF

v_gene: TRBV7-2
j_gene: TRBJ2-7
CDR3aa: CASSPRVNEQYF

v_gene: TRBV7-2
j_gene: TRBJ1-1
CDR3aa: CASSLDLTGAAFF

v_gene: TRBV7-2
j_gene: TRBJ1-2
CDR3aa: CASSLDRASYGYTF

v_gene: TRBV5-1
j_gene: TRBJ1-1
CDR3aa: CASSAVRDRADTEAFF

v_gene: TRBV14
j_gene: TRBJ1-1
CDR3aa: CASSPPWTEAFF

v_gene: TRBV7-2
j_gene: TRBJ2-3
CDR3aa: CASSYDRPADTQYF

v_gene: TRBV4-3
j_gene: TRBJ2-3
CDR3aa: CASRRGGAFPDTQYF

v_gene: TRBV5-6
j_gene: TRBJ1-2
CDR3aa: CASSTRVDYGYTF

v_gene: TRBV4-3
j_gene: TRBJ2-5
CDR3aa: CASSQDLSPETQYF